This T cell receptor (beta chain) was profiled in a study of CD8+ T cells in alopecia areata. In each case, RNA was isolated and then reverse transcribed into cDNA as the sequencing template. The repertoire was sequenced with immunoSEQ multiplex PCR; TCRdb's copy has only in-frame clones and lacks some. The sample holds about 110,000 clones, 55% to 60% seen once. The V gene lost 3 bases and the J gene lost 0 bases, with 11 bases spanning the gap. This CDR3 has 15 amino acids. The V gene's germline CDR1 is SNHLY and CDR2 FYNNEI. Starting from PBMCs, sorting isolated CD4+ and CD8+ T cells. The sample comprised NKG2D-low CD8+ T cells sorted from blood. The chain uses TRBV2 and TRBJ1-1; no reliable D call. The origin of this receptor is a human donor with alopecia areata. The CDR3 sequence: CASSDGGYLNTEAFF. In nucleotides, the CDR3 is TGTGCCAGCAGTGATGGAGGGTACTTGAACACTGAAGCTTTCTTT. The full variable domain, in which reference TRBV2 and TRBJ1-1 provide the parts outside the CDR3, is EPEVTQTPSHQVTQMGQEVILRCVPISNHLYFYWYRQILGQKVEFLVSFYNNEISEKSEIFDDQFSVERPDGSNFTLKIRSTKLEDSAMYFCASSDGGYLNTEAFFGQGTRLTVV.